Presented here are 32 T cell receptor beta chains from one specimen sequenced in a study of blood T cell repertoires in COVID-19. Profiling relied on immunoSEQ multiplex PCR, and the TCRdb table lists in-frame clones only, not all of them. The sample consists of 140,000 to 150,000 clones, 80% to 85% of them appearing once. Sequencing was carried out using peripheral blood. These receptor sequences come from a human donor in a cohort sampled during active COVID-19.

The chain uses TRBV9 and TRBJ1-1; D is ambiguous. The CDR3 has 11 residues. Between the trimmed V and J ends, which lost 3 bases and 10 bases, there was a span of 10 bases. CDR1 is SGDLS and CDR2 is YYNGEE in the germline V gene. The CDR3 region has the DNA TGTGCCAGCAGCGCCGGCCGGGGAGCTTTCTTT. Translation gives CASSAGRGAFF.

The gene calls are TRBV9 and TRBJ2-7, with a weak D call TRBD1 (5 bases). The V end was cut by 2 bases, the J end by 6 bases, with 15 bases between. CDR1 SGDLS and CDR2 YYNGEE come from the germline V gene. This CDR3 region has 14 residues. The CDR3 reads CASSVGQGYGEQYF. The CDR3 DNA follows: TGTGCCAGCAGCGTTGGCCAGGGTTACGGCGAGCAGTACTTC.

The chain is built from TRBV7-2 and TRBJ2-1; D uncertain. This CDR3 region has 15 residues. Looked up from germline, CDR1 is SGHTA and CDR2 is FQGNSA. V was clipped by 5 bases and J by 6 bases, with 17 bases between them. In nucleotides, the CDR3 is TGTGCCAGCAGCCTGACATCTCCGGAATCCAATGAGCAGTTCTTC. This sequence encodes CASSLTSPESNEQFF.

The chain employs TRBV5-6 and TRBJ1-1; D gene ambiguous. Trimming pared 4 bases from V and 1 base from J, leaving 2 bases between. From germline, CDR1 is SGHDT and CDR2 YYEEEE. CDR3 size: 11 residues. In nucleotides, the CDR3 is TGTGCCAGCAGCCGGAACACTGAAGCTTTCTTT. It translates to CASSRNTEAFF.

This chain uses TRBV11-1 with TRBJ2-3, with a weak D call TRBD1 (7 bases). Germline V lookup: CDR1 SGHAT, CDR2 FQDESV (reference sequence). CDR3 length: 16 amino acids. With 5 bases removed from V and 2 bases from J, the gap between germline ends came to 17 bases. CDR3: CASSRRGAEITDTQYF. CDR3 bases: TGTGCCAGCAGCCGCAGGGGGGCGGAGATCACAGATACGCAGTATTTT.

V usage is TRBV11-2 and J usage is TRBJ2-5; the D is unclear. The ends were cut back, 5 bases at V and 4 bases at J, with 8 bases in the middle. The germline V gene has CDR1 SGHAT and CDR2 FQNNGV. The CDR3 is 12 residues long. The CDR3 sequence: CASSPLVETQYF. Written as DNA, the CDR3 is TGTGCCAGCAGCCCCCTCGTAGAGACCCAGTACTTC.

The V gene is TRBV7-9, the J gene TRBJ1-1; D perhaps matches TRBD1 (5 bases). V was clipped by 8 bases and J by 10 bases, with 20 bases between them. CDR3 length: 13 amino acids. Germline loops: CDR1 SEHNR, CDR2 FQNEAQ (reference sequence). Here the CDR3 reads CASFPPAGGRAFF. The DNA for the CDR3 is TGTGCCAGCTTCCCTCCCGCCGGGGGACGAGCTTTCTTT. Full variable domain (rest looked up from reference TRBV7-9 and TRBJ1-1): DTGVSQNPRHKITKRGQNVTFRCDPISEHNRLYWYRQTLGQGPEFLTYFQNEAQLEKSRLLSDRFSAERPKGSFSTLEIQRTEQGDSAMYLCASFPPAGGRAFFGQGTRLTVV.

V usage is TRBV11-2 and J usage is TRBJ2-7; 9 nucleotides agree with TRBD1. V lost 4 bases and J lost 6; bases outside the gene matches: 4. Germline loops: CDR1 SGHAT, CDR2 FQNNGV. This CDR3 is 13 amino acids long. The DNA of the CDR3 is TGTGCCAGCAGCTGGCGGGACAGGGCCGAGCAGTACTTC. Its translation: CASSWRDRAEQYF.

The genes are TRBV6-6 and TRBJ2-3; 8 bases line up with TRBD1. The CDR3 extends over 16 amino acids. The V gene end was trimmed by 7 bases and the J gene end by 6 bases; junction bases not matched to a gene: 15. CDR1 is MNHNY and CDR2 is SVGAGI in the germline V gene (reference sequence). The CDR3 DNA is TGTGCCAGCAACACCGGACAGGGTATATATCCCGATACGCAGTATTTT. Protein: CASNTGQGIYPDTQYF.

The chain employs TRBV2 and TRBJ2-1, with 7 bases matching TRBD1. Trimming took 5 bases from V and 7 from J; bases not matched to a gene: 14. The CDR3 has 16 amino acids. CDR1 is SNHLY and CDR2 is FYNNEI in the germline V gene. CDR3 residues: CASSLAGQVPRNEQFF. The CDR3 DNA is TGTGCCAGCAGTCTTGCAGGACAGGTCCCTCGAAATGAGCAGTTCTTC. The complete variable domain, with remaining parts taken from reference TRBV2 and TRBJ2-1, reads EPEVTQTPSHQVTQMGQEVILRCVPISNHLYFYWYRQILGQKVEFLVSFYNNEISEKSEIFDDQFSVERPDGSNFTLKIRSTKLEDSAMYFCASSLAGQVPRNEQFFGPGTRLTVL.

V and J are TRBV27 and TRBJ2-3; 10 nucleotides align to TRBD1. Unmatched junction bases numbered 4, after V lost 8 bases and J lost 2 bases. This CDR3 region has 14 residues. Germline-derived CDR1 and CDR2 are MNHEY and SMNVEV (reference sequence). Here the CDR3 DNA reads TGTGCCAGCGGGGACAGGGGAAACACAGATACGCAGTATTTT. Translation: CASGDRGNTDTQYF.

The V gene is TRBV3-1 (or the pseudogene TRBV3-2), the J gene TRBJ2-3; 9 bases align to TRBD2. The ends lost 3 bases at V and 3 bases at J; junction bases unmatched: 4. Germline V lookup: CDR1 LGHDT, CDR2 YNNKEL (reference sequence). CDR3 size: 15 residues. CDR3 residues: CASSHRRGGTDTQYF. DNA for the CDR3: TGTGCCAGCAGCCACCGGCGGGGGGGGACAGATACGCAGTATTTT.

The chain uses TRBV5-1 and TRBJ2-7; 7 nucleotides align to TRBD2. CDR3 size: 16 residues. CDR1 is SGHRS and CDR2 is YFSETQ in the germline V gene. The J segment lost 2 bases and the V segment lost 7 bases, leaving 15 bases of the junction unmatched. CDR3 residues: CASAGEAGYSTYEQYF. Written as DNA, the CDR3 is TGCGCCAGCGCCGGAGAAGCGGGGTATAGTACCTACGAGCAGTACTTC.

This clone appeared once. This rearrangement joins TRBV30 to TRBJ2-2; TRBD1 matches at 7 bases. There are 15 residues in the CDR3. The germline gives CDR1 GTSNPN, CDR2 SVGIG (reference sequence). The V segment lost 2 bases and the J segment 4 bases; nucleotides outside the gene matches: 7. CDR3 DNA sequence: TGTGCCTGGAGTACCTCGGGACAGCCCACCGGGGAGCTGTTTTTT. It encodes CAWSTSGQPTGELFF.

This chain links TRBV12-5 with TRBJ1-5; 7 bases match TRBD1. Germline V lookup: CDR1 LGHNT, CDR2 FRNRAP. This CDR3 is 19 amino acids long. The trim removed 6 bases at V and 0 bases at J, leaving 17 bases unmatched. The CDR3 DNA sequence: TGTGCTAGTGGACAATCACCGGGACAGACTTCTTATAGCAATCAGCCCCAGCATTTT. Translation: CASGQSPGQTSYSNQPQHF. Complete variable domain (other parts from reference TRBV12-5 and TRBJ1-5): DARVTQTPRHKVTEMGQEVTMRCQPILGHNTVFWYRQTMMQGLELLAYFRNRAPLDDSGMPKDRFSAEMPDATLATLKIQPSEPRDSAVYFCASGQSPGQTSYSNQPQHFGDGTRLSIL.

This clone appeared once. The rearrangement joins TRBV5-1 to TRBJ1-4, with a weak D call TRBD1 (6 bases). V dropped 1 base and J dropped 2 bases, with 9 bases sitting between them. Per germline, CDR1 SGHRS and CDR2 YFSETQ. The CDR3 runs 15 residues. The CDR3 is CASSLSGVTNEKLFF. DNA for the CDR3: TGCGCCAGCAGCTTGTCAGGGGTGACTAATGAAAAACTGTTTTTT.

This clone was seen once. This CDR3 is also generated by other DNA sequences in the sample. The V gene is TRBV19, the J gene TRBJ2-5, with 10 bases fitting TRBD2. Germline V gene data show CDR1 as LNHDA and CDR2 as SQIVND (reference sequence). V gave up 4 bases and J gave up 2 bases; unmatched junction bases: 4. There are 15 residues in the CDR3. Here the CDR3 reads CASSTLAGAQETQYF. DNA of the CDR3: TGTGCCAGTAGTACCCTAGCGGGAGCGCAAGAGACCCAGTACTTC.

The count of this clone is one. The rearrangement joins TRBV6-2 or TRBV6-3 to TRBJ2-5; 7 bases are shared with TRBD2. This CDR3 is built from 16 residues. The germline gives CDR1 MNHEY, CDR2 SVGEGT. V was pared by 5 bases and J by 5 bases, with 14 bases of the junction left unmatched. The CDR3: CASSGLGTIRGETQYF. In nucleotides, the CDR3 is TGTGCCAGCAGTGGGCTAGGGACTATCAGAGGGGAGACCCAGTACTTC.

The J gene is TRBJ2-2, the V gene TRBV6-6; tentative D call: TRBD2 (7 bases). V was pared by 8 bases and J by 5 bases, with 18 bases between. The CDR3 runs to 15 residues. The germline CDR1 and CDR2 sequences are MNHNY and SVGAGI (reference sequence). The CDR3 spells CASLTRGRGTGELFF. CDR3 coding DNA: TGTGCCAGCCTGACCCGGGGGCGGGGGACCGGGGAGCTGTTTTTT.

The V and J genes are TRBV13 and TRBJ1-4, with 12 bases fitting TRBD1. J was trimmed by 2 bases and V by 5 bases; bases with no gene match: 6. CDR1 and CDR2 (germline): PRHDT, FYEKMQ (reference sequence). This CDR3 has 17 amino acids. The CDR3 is CASSETGTGGTNEKLFF. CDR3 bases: TGTGCCAGCAGCGAAACCGGGACAGGGGGCACTAATGAAAAACTGTTTTTT.

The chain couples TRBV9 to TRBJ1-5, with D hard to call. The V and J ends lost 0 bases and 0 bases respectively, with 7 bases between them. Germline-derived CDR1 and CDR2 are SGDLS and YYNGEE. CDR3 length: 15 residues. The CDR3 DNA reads TGTGCCAGCAGCGTAGACGCGTATAGCAATCAGCCCCAGCATTTT. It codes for CASSVDAYSNQPQHF.

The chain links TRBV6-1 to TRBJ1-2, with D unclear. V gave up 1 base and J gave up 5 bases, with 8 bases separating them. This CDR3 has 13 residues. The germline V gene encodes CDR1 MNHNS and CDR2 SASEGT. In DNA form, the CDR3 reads TGTGCCAGCAGTGAAGTAGGAGGGTATGGCTACACCTTC. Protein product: CASSEVGGYGYTF.

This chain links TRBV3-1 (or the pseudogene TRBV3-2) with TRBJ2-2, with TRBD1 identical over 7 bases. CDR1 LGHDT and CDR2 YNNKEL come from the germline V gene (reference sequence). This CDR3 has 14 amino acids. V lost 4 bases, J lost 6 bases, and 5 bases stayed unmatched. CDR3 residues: CASSLKGTAGELFF. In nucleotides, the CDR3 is TGTGCCAGCAGCCTAAAGGGGACAGCCGGGGAGCTGTTTTTT.

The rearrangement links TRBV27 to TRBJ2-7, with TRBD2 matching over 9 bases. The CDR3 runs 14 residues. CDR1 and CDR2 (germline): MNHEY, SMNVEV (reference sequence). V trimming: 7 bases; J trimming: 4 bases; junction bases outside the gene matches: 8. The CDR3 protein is CASTASGGLYEQYF. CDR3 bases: TGTGCCAGCACCGCGAGCGGGGGGCTGTACGAGCAGTACTTC.

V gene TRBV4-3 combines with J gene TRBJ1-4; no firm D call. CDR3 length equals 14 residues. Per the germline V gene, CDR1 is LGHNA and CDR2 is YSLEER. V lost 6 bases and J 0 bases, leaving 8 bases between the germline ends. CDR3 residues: CASSREATNEKLFF. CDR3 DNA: TGCGCCAGCAGTCGAGAAGCAACTAATGAAAAACTGTTTTTT.

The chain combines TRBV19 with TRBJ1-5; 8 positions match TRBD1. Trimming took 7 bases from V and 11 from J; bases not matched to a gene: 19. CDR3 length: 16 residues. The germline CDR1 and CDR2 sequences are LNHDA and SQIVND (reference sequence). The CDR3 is CASKPGGAIPLGAQHF. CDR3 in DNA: TGTGCCAGTAAGCCAGGGGGCGCGATCCCCTTGGGGGCCCAGCATTTT.

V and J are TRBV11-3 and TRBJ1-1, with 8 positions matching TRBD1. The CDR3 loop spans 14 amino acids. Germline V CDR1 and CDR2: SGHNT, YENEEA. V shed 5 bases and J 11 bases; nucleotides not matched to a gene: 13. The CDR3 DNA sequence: TGTGCCAGCAGCGGAGGCCAGGGGGCGTTTGGGGCTTTCTTT. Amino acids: CASSGGQGAFGAFF. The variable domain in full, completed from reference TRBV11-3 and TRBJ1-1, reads EAGVVQSPRYKIIEKKQPVAFWCNPISGHNTLYWYLQNLGQGPELLIRYENEEAVDDSQLPKDRFSAERLKGVDSTLKIQPAELGDSAVYLCASSGGQGAFGAFFGQGTRLTVV.

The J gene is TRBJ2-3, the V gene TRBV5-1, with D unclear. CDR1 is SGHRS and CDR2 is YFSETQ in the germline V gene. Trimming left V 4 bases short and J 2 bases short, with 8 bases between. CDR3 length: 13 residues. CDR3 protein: CASSPPYTDTQYF. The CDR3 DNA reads TGCGCCAGCAGCCCACCCTACACAGATACGCAGTATTTT.

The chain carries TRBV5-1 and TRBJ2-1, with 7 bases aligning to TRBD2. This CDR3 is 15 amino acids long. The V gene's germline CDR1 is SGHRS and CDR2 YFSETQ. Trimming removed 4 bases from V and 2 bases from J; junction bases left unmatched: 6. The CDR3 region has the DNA TGCGCCAGCAGCGGCGGGGGTGGGCCCTACAATGAGCAGTTCTTC. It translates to CASSGGGGPYNEQFF.

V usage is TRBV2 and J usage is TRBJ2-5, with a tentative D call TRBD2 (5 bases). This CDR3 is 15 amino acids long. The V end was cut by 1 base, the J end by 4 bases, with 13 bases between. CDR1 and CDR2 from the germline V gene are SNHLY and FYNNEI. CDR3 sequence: CASSEGVAGGETQYF. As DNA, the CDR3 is TGTGCCAGCAGTGAAGGGGTAGCAGGAGGAGAGACCCAGTACTTC. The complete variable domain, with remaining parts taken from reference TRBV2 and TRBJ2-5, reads EPEVTQTPSHQVTQMGQEVILRCVPISNHLYFYWYRQILGQKVEFLVSFYNNEISEKSEIFDDQFSVERPDGSNFTLKIRSTKLEDSAMYFCASSEGVAGGETQYFGPGTRLLVL.

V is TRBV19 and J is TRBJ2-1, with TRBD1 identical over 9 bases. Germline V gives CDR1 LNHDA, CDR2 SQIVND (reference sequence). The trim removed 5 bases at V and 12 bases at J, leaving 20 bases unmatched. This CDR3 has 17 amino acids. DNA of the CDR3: TGTGCCAGTAGTGGCCCGGGACAGGGTTTATCAGGAAGTGTGCAGTTCTTC. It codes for CASSGPGQGLSGSVQFF.

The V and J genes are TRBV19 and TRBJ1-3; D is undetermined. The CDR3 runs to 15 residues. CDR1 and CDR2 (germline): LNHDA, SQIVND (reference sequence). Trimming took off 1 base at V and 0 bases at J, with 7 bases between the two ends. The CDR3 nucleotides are TGTGCCAGTAGTATAGGGCTGAACTCTGGAAACACCATATATTTT. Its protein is CASSIGLNSGNTIYF.